A selection of T cell receptor beta chains follows, all from one sample in a study of neoadjuvant nivolumab and ipilimumab in lung cancer. The assay was immunoSEQ multiplex PCR, and TCRdb's table has in-frame clones only and misses some. Here the sample spans some 9,700 clones, around 77% being singletons. The sample in question was tumor tissue, obtained after neoadjuvant nivolumab, alone or with ipilimumab, at or shortly before surgery. These receptors were taken from an adult with non-small cell lung cancer. Some clones in this sample may be carry-over from other donors' samples. The CDR3 runs from the conserved cysteine through the conserved F or W. D genes are given only for firm matches. Rows may omit the clone size; those that give it use once, few, many or a size class.

j_call v_call d_call clone_size cdr3_aa cdr3_nt
TRBJ2-7 TRBV10-3 TRBD2 NA CAISGVAGASGASAYEQYF TGTGCCATCAGTGGGGTAGCGGGGGCATCTGGGGCCTCCGCCTACGAGCAGTACTTC
TRBJ2-1 TRBV5-6 NA NA CASSLIVQSSYNEQFF TGTGCCAGCAGCTTGATCGTCCAGAGCTCCTACAATGAGCAGTTCTTC
TRBJ2-1 TRBV4-2 NA NA CASSQVGLASYNEQFF TGTGCCAGCAGCCAAGTAGGGCTAGCTTCCTACAATGAGCAGTTCTTC
TRBJ2-6 TRBV15 NA once CATRGGYTGANVLTF TGTGCCACCAGAGGGGGATATACTGGGGCCAACGTCCTGACTTTC
TRBJ2-1 TRBV29-1 TRBD2 few CSVEDGLAEYNEQFF TGCAGCGTTGAAGATGGTCTAGCGGAGTACAATGAGCAGTTCTTC
TRBJ2-7 TRBV2 TRBD2 NA CASIDGPGLAASYEQYF TGTGCCAGCATCGATGGCCCGGGACTAGCGGCGTCCTACGAGCAGTACTTC
TRBJ2-1 TRBV18 TRBD2 NA CASSPLGLAGGNEQFF TGTGCCAGCTCACCCCTAGGACTAGCGGGAGGGAATGAGCAGTTCTTC
TRBJ1-1 TRBV21-1 NA few CAIPAGGQGVVRDTEAFF TGTGCCATCCCGGCGGGGGGACAGGGGGTGGTTCGGGACACTGAAGCTTTCTTT
TRBJ1-5 TRBV5-1 NA few CASSLDGPYSNQPQHF TGCGCCAGCAGCTTGGATGGGCCTTATAGCAATCAGCCCCAGCATTTT
TRBJ2-7 TRBV14 NA NA CASSALVEQYF TGTGCCAGCAGCGCATTGGTCGAGCAGTACTTC
TRBJ1-2 TRBV14 TRBD1 NA CASSQLDQQQGEGGYTF TGTGCCAGCAGCCAATTGGACCAACAACAGGGGGAAGGAGGCTACACCTTC
TRBJ2-5 TRBV7-9 NA NA CASSVAREQETQYF TGTGCCAGCAGTGTTGCTCGAGAACAAGAGACCCAGTACTTC
TRBJ1-1 TRBV30 TRBD1 NA CAWSAQGSTNTEAFF TGTGCCTGGAGTGCACAGGGGTCTACGAACACTGAAGCTTTCTTT
TRBJ1-1 TRBV5-1 NA NA CASSLESTTVNTEAFF TGCGCCAGCAGCTTGGAGTCGACAACCGTTAACACTGAAGCTTTCTTT
TRBJ2-7 TRBV13 NA NA CASRRTGDHEQYF TGTGCCAGCAGAAGAACCGGAGACCACGAGCAGTACTTC
TRBJ2-1 TRBV5-4 NA NA CASSLARSSYNEQFF TGTGCCAGCAGCTTGGCAAGGAGTTCCTACAATGAGCAGTTCTTC
TRBJ2-7 TRBV11-3 TRBD2 NA CASSLMSGLAGDYEQYF TGTGCCAGCAGCTTAATGAGCGGACTAGCGGGAGACTACGAGCAGTACTTC
TRBJ2-4 TRBV29-1 NA NA CSADGNIQYF TGCAGCGCCGACGGAAACATTCAGTACTTC
TRBJ2-7 TRBV7-2 NA NA CASSLPGQSSYEQYF TGTGCCAGCTCCTTACCGGGACAAAGCTCCTACGAGCAGTACTTC
TRBJ2-7 TRBV2 TRBD2 NA CASSEGASGPNGAYEQYF TGTGCCAGCAGTGAAGGGGCTAGCGGGCCTAACGGGGCCTACGAGCAGTACTTC
TRBJ2-7 TRBV7-2 NA few CASSLLKGAGRTYEQYF TGTGCCAGCAGCTTACTGAAAGGGGCAGGGCGAACCTACGAGCAGTACTTC
TRBJ2-7 TRBV5-1 TRBD2 NA CASSLGGPGEQYF TGCGCCAGTTCTCTGGGAGGGCCAGGGGAGCAGTACTTC
TRBJ2-1 TRBV5-1 TRBD2 NA CASSLVSSGRDEQFF TGCGCCAGCAGCTTGGTGTCTAGCGGGAGAGATGAGCAGTTCTTC
TRBJ2-2 TRBV5-6 NA NA CASSLIVSGAGTGELFF TGTGCCAGCAGCTTGATTGTATCAGGGGCGGGGACCGGGGAGCTGTTTTTT
TRBJ2-7 TRBV5-1 TRBD1 few CASSLRTGGGDEQYF TGCGCCAGCAGCCTCCGGACAGGGGGAGGGGACGAGCAGTACTTC
TRBJ2-7 TRBV18 NA NA CASSPLGENEQYF TGTGCCAGCTCACCTCTAGGAGAGAACGAGCAGTACTTC
TRBJ2-3 TRBV11-2 NA NA CASSWGTQKADTQYF TGTGCCAGCAGCTGGGGGACCCAGAAAGCAGATACGCAGTATTTT
TRBJ1-6 TRBV2 TRBD1 few CASRGGGAFDNSPLHF TGTGCCAGCAGGGGAGGGGGCGCATTCGATAATTCACCCCTCCACTTT
TRBJ1-2 TRBV6-5 NA NA CAAGGRDYGYTF TGTGCCGCCGGGGGCAGGGACTATGGCTACACCTTC
TRBJ1-3 TRBV11-2 NA NA CASNSLVLAGGNTIYF TGTGCCAGCAACAGCTTAGTTCTGGCCGGCGGAAACACCATATATTTT
TRBJ1-1 TRBV18 NA NA CASSPERGSTEAFF TGTGCCAGCTCACCAGAGAGGGGGAGCACTGAAGCTTTCTTT
TRBJ2-4 TRBV19 TRBD2 NA CASSSLLAGGTLAKNIQYF TGTGCCAGTAGTTCCCTACTAGCGGGGGGTACCCTAGCCAAAAACATTCAGTACTTC
TRBJ1-1 TRBV15 NA few CATSRDLVFIMNTEAFF TGTGCCACCAGCAGAGATTTGGTATTTATCATGAACACTGAAGCTTTCTTT
TRBJ2-7 TRBV2 TRBD1 NA CASRPRTGGSSEQYF TGTGCCAGCAGGCCTCGGACAGGGGGTAGCTCCGAGCAGTACTTC
TRBJ2-7 TRBV30 TRBD1 NA CAWSIKFGTGAYEQYF TGTGCCTGGAGTATCAAGTTCGGGACAGGGGCCTACGAGCAGTACTTC
TRBJ2-3 TRBV29-1 NA NA CSVDWTNAGFADTQYF TGCAGCGTTGATTGGACAAATGCTGGTTTCGCAGATACGCAGTATTTT
TRBJ1-6 TRBV27 NA NA CASSDTWDGSPLHF TGTGCCAGCAGTGATACCTGGGACGGTTCACCCCTCCACTTT
TRBJ2-2 TRBV5-1 TRBD2 NA CASSVQLAGGPGGELFF TGCGCCAGCAGCGTGCAACTAGCGGGAGGGCCCGGCGGGGAGCTGTTTTTT
TRBJ2-3 TRBV30 TRBD1 NA CAWSTTGATDTQYF TGTGCCTGGAGTACAACAGGGGCCACAGATACGCAGTATTTT
TRBJ2-5 TRBV2 TRBD1 NA CASRDRTGQETQYF TGTGCCAGCAGGGATAGGACAGGTCAAGAGACCCAGTACTTC
TRBJ2-7 TRBV5-3 NA NA CASSEPPRDEQYF TGTGCCAGCAGCGAGCCCCCTCGAGACGAGCAGTACTTC
TRBJ2-7 TRBV6-5 TRBD2 NA CASSYSAGGLYEQYF TGTGCCAGCAGTTACTCGGCGGGAGGGCTATACGAGCAGTACTTC
TRBJ2-5 TRBV6-1 NA NA CASRTPQGETQYF TGTGCCAGCAGGACTCCCCAGGGGGAGACCCAGTACTTC
TRBJ2-7 TRBV4-1 NA few CASSQGMDRTYEQYF TGCGCCAGCAGCCAGGGAATGGACAGAACCTACGAGCAGTACTTC
TRBJ2-7 TRBV25-1 TRBD2 NA CATDAGLATYEQYF TGTGCCACAGACGCGGGACTAGCGACCTACGAGCAGTACTTC
TRBJ2-1 TRBV21-1 NA medium-sized CASSKPDCSSYNEQFF TGTGCCAGCAGCAAGCCGGACTGTAGCTCCTACAATGAGCAGTTCTTC
TRBJ1-2 TRBV4-2 NA few CASSQDPTGTNYGYTF TGTGCCAGCAGCCAAGATCCCACAGGAACTAACTATGGCTACACCTTC
TRBJ2-5 TRBV6-5 TRBD2 NA CASSRRGGLQETQYF TGTGCCAGCAGTCGCCGGGGGGGCCTACAAGAGACCCAGTACTTC
TRBJ1-2 TRBV5-1 TRBD1 NA CASSLAGTGGRGYTF TGCGCCAGCAGCTTGGCCGGGACAGGGGGACGGGGCTACACCTTC
TRBJ2-5 TRBV7-9 TRBD2 once CASSLSSGTRSETQYF TGTGCCAGCAGCTTATCATCCGGGACTAGGAGTGAGACCCAGTACTTC
TRBJ2-5 TRBV7-9 TRBD1 NA CASSKDRGLTQYF TGTGCCAGCAGCAAAGACAGGGGTTTGACCCAGTACTTC
TRBJ1-1 TRBV18 TRBD1 NA CASSETGFEAFF TGTGCCAGCTCGGAGACAGGGTTTGAGGCTTTCTTT